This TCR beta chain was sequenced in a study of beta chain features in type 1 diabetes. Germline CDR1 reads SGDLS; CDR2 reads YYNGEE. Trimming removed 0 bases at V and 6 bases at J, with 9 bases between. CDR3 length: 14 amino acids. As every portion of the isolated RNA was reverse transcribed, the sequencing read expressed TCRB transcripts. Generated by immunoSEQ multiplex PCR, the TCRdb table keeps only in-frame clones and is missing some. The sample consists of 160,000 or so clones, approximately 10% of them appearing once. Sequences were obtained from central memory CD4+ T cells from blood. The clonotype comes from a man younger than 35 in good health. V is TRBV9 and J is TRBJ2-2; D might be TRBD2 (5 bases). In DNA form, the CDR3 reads TGTGCCAGCAGCGTAGGGGTGAGGGCCGGGGAGCTGTTTTTT. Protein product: CASSVGVRAGELFF. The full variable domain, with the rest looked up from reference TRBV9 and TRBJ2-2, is DSGVTQTPKHLITATGQRVTLRCSPRSGDLSVYWYQQSLDQGLQFLIQYYNGEERAKGNILERFSAQQFPDLHSELNLSSLELGDSALYFCASSVGVRAGELFFGEGSRLTVL.